This entry is about one T cell receptor beta chain. These data originate in a study of blood T cells in healthy people across ages. J lost 2 bases, V lost 6 bases, and 11 bases had no gene match. The CDR3 consists of 17 residues. The germline gives CDR1 SGDLS, CDR2 YYNGEE. Combining a sample-barcoded 5' primer with a J-beta primer mix, a second PCR ran for roughly 6 to 12 cycles. From the 5' RACE reads, TCRdb called clonotypes with MiXCR, one entry per CDR3 protein. The sample yields 1 million to 1.2 million distinct CDR3 sequences, roughly two fifths seen once. Source material: blood. The origin of this receptor is a man aged 18 to 30 in good health. The chain uses TRBV9 and TRBJ2-3; 11 bases fit TRBD2. CDR3 coding DNA: TGTGCCAGCAACGCCCGACTAGCGGGACATGACACAGATACGCAGTATTTT. This translates into CASNARLAGHDTDTQYF.